Here is one T cell receptor beta chain with its context. Its antigen is unknown. There are no base qualities to consult, and no much larger clone falls within one base. The collaborating institutions used their own protocols to collect whole blood in K2EDTA tubes. For TCRbeta analysis, collaborators shipped samples as frozen whole blood, isolated PBMCs, or DNA extracted from either of those sample types. The sample is drawn from a study of blood T cell repertoires in COVID-19 (dated by TCRdb to 2020 to 2021). Context from the whole study: Samples from collaborators originated in the United States, Italy and Spain and spanned both the acute and convalescent phases of COVID-19. The prospective study material was composed of cDNA or gDNA derived from T cells, B-cell-depleted T cells, or PBMCs. Subjects who had been exposed to COVID-19, were actively infected with it, or had recovered from it provided the deeply sampled blood TCRbeta repertoires that made up the dataset. The repertoires were released in a freely available public database intended as a resource for research on the immune response to SARS-CoV-2. Samples were obtained from the ongoing ImmuneRACE study (first 160 participants) and from approximately 1,200 subjects provided by 6 global collaborators. The sample metadata nearly always contained a de-identified subject ID, COVID-19 status, age in years and sex. HLA class I and class II types, where available, came from metadata supplied by the sample provider rather than from assay-based typing.

The immunoSEQ Assay, a bias-controlled multiplex PCR, was used to amplify TCRbeta CDR3 regions from genomic DNA. As for how the authors treated the data: The number of nucleated cells in each sample was estimated by amplification of reference gene primers within the assay. To quantify the absolute abundance of each unique TCRbeta CDR3 rearrangement, sequence reads were collapsed and filtered. Productive Simpson clonality was computed per sample as the square root of Simpson's diversity index over productive rearrangements. Imported from immuneACCESS, the table was reduced by TCRdb to in-frame sequences with V and J called. These copies leave out some clones; in studies compared against another copy, an unresolved V gene accounts for under half, and the cause of the remainder is not known. D and trimming come from the DNA, and the V and J calls and clone size come from that table. Recorded for this sample are over 200,000 clones; around 88% of them occurred a single time. The biggest ten clones account for about 5.7% of the sample.

What the authors observed across the whole study: The amount of clinical and demographic metadata varied by source and participant and was provided uncurated.

Trimming takes 5 bases off V and 4 bases off J; junction bases not matched to a gene: 8. Reading the germline V gene (reference sequence) gives CDR1 MNHEY and CDR2 SMNVEV. Including cysteine and phenylalanine, the CDR3 has 14 amino acids. Only the CDR3 portion is preserved as DNA: 42 bases, with reading frame beginning at the first base. The sequenced sample was peripheral blood. The receptor was isolated from a man older than 75 with acute or convalescent COVID-19. The chain is encoded by TRBV27 joined to TRBJ2-7; 7 of the junction bases match TRBD1. This receptor has the CDR3 CASSRTGGVYEQYF. The bases are TGTGCCAGCAGTCGGACAGGAGGAGTATACGAGCAGTACTTC.